The TCR beta chain described here comes from a study of blood T cell repertoires in COVID-19. Background on the study: The United States, Italy and Spain were the sources of the acute and convalescent COVID-19 samples. Nucleic acid was either cDNA or gDNA, and it came from T cells, B-cell-depleted T cells, or PBMCs.

Profiled with immunoSEQ multiplex PCR; TCRdb holds only in-frame clones, not every one. The data contain around 250,000 clones, around nine tenths of them seen just once; the ten biggest clones take up about 1.5%. The germline V and J ends were trimmed by 1 base and 7 bases, with 13 bases remaining between them. CDR3 length: 14 amino acids. Per the germline V gene, CDR1 is SGHDN and CDR2 is FVKESK. In terms of age and location, participants ranged from roughly 18 to 90 years and lived in around 22 US areas. V usage is TRBV14 and J usage is TRBJ1-2, with D possibly TRBD1 on 5 matching bases. The TCR sequence derives from a woman aged 50 to 65 who had recovered from COVID-19. Sequenced input: PBMCs or T cells enriched from blood (not recorded which). This chain's CDR3 is CASSQVASGGGYTF. CDR3 DNA: TGTGCCAGCAGCCAAGTTGCTTCGGGGGGTGGCTACACCTTC.